Each of the 10 T cell receptor beta chains below was sequenced from the same sample in a study of shared clonotypes between healthy human individuals. Naive CD8 populations comprised CD45RO-negative cells positively selected for CCR7, excluding terminally differentiated effector memory CD45RA+ cells. Assay used: immunoSEQ multiplex PCR; TCRdb lists only in-frame clones, some missing. The sample includes approximately 2,200,000 clones, 85% to 95% of them seen just once. Sequenced sample: naive CD8+ T cells from PBMCs. The origin of the receptors is a man between 18 and 35 years old in good health. Some clones in this sample may be carry-over from other donors' samples.

The chain joins TRBV9 to TRBJ1-1, with D possibly matching TRBD1 (6 bases). Per germline, CDR1 SGDLS and CDR2 YYNGEE. V was shortened by 3 bases and J by 0 bases, with 12 bases between the two germline ends. The CDR3 consists of 15 residues. CDR3 protein: CASSASGALNTEAFF. Here the CDR3 DNA reads TGTGCCAGCAGCGCTTCGGGGGCTTTGAACACTGAAGCTTTCTTT.

The rearrangement joins TRBV7-9 to TRBJ2-5; 9 bases line up with TRBD1. CDR3 length equals 16 residues. Germline lookup yields CDR1 SEHNR and CDR2 FQNEAQ (reference sequence). V dropped 4 bases and J dropped 2; count of bases not matched to a gene: 8. The chain's CDR3 is CASSSPGQGRQETQYF. The CDR3 DNA follows: TGTGCCAGCAGCTCCCCGGGACAGGGAAGGCAAGAGACCCAGTACTTC.

This clone was seen only once. The chain joins TRBV7-9 to TRBJ2-2; tentatively, D is TRBD1 (6 bases). CDR1 is SEHNR and CDR2 is FQNEAQ in the germline V gene (reference sequence). CDR3 size: 15 residues. V lost 4 bases to trimming and J lost 4 bases, with 13 bases between them. The CDR3 coding sequence is TGTGCCAGCAGCTCGTACAGGGAACTCACCGGGGAGCTGTTTTTT. Its translation is CASSSYRELTGELFF.

The V and J genes are TRBV4-2 and TRBJ2-7; maybe TRBD1 (6 bases). Deletions cut 0 bases from V and 4 bases from J, with 13 bases between. This CDR3 region has 15 residues. Per the germline V gene, CDR1 is LGHNA and CDR2 is YNFKEQ. The CDR3 protein is CASSQDYAGEYEQYF. CDR3 nucleotides: TGTGCCAGCAGCCAAGATTATGCAGGGGAATACGAGCAGTACTTC.

The chain joins TRBV5-4 to TRBJ2-1; 14 nucleotides agree with TRBD2. The CDR3 loop spans 15 amino acids. V was pared by 6 bases and J by 9 bases, with 8 bases of the junction left unmatched. The germline CDR1 and CDR2 sequences are SGHNT and YYREEE (reference sequence). The DNA of the CDR3 is TGTGCCAGCATGTACGGGACTAGCGGGAGAGGTGAGCAGTTCTTC. Translating it yields CASMYGTSGRGEQFF.

The chain carries TRBV27 and TRBJ2-1; the D gene is possibly TRBD1 (6 bases). This CDR3 is built from 11 residues. Germline V gene lookup returns CDR1 MNHEY and CDR2 SMNVEV (reference sequence). Trimming removed 6 bases at V and 9 bases at J, with 9 bases between. CDR3 DNA: TGTGCCAGCAGATCAGGGGTTGAGCAGTTCTTC. This gives the protein CASRSGVEQFF.

The genes are TRBV27 and TRBJ2-7; 11 bases are a match to TRBD2. V was pared by 4 bases and J by 0 bases, with 2 bases of the junction left unmatched. The CDR3 contains 15 residues. The germline V gene encodes CDR1 MNHEY and CDR2 SMNVEV (reference sequence). The CDR3 loop reads CASSSGLAGSYEQYF. The CDR3 region has the DNA TGTGCCAGCAGTTCCGGACTAGCGGGCTCCTACGAGCAGTACTTC.

About this clone itself: Other DNA variants within this sample encode the same CDR3. The chain recombines TRBV7-9 with TRBJ2-3; no clear D. CDR1 and CDR2 from the germline V gene are SEHNR and FQNEAQ (reference sequence). This CDR3 has 13 residues. The V end was cut by 1 base, the J end by 4 bases, with 6 bases between. Written as DNA, the CDR3 is TGTGCCAGCAGCTTAGGGGCAGCAGATACGCAGTATTTT. This gives the protein CASSLGAADTQYF.

The V gene is TRBV27, the J gene TRBJ2-1; D unclear. Germline V lookup: CDR1 MNHEY, CDR2 SMNVEV (reference sequence). This CDR3 has 15 amino acids. V dropped 5 bases and J dropped 8 bases, with 19 bases sitting between them. The DNA of the CDR3 is TGTGCCAGCAGTACGCGACTGACGAAAAGCGATGAGCAGTTCTTC. Amino acids: CASSTRLTKSDEQFF.

The J gene is TRBJ2-7, the V gene TRBV5-8; D remains unclear. The CDR3 sequence is 14 residues long. Trimming left V 0 bases short and J 6 bases short, with 13 bases between. The germline V gene encodes CDR1 SGHTS and CDR2 YDEGEE. CDR3 in DNA: TGTGCCAGCAGCTTGGATCCGATGTTGGTCGAGCAGTACTTC. Translation: CASSLDPMLVEQYF. Using reference TRBV5-8 and TRBJ2-7 for the parts outside the CDR3, the full variable domain is EAGVTQSPTHLIKTRGQQATLRCSPISGHTSVYWYQQALGLGLQFLLWYDEGEERNRGNFPPRFSGRQFPNYSSELNVNALELEDSALYLCASSLDPMLVEQYFGPGTRLTVT.